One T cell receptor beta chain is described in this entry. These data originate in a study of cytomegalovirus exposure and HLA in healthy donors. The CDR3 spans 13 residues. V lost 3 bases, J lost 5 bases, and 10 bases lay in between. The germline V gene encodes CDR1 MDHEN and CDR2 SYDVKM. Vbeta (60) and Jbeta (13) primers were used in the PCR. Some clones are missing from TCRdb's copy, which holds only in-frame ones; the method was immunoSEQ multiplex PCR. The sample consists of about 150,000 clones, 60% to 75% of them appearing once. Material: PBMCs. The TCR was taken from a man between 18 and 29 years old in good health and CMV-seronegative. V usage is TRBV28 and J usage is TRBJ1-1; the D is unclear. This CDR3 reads CASSLFGETEAFF. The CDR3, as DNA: TGTGCCAGCAGTTTGTTCGGGGAGACTGAAGCTTTCTTT.